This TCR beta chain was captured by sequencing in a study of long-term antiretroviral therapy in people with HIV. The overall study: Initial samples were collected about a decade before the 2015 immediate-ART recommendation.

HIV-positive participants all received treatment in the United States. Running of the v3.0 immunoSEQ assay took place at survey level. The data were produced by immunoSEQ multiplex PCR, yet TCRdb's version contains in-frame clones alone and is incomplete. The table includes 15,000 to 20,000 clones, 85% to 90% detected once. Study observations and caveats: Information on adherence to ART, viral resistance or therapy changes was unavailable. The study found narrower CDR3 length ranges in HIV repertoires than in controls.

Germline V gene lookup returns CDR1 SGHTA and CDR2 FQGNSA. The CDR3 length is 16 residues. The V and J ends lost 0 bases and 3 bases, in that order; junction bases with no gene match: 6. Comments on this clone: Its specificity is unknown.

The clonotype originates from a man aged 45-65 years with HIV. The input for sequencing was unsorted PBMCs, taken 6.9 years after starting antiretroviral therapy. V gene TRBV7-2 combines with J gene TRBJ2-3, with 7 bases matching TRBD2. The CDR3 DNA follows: TGTGCCAGCAGCTTAGCGCCGGGGGGATGGACAGATACGCAGTATTTT. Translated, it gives CASSLAPGGWTDTQYF.